This is a list of T cell receptor beta chains from one sample in a study of T cells in Graves' hyperthyroidism and ophthalmopathy. TCRdb recomputed calls from the multiplex PCR reads with MiXCR, one row per CDR3 protein. Among about 640,000 distinct CDR3 sequences listed, less than 45% were seen once. Sequenced input: peripheral blood or thyroid tissue (not recorded which). Every receptor here comes from an adult man with Graves' disease, either hyperthyroidism or ophthalmopathy (not recorded which). Both conserved end residues are part of each CDR3. A D gene is named only where the DNA matches it firmly. Size is stated for part of the rows, as once, few or many counts, or as a class when the clone is expanded.

D gene,J gene,V gene,clone size,CDR3 protein,CDR3 DNA
.,TRBJ2-7,TRBV10-3,.,CASEGGTVTYEQYF,TGTGCCAGTGAGGGGGGCACAGTTACCTACGAGCAGTACTTC
.,TRBJ2-7,TRBV9,many,CASSVDGSYEQYF,TGTGCCAGCAGCGTAGACGGCTCCTACGAGCAGTACTTC
.,TRBJ1-4,TRBV12-3/TRBV12-4,few,CASSPDGNEKLFF,TGTGCCAGCAGTCCGGACGGGAATGAAAAACTGTTTTTT
TRBD1,TRBJ1-4,TRBV7-9,few,CASSRRTGTTLATNEKLFF,TGTGCCAGCAGCCGCCGGACAGGGACCACCCTTGCAACTAATGAAAAACTGTTTTTT
TRBD1,TRBJ1-3,TRBV7-2,.,CASSAGTANSGNTIYF,TGTGCCAGCAGCGCCGGGACAGCCAACTCTGGAAACACCATATATTTT
TRBD1,TRBJ1-2,TRBV7-9,few,CASSSGQVDYGYTF,TGTGCCAGCAGCTCGGGACAGGTGGACTATGGCTACACCTTC
.,TRBJ2-7,TRBV29-1,.,CSVERRGNSNEQYF,TGCAGCGTTGAAAGAAGGGGCAACTCCAACGAGCAGTACTTC
TRBD2,TRBJ2-5,TRBV7-6,.,CASSLDGLAGETQYF,TGTGCCAGCAGCTTAGATGGACTAGCGGGGGAGACCCAGTACTTC
TRBD1,TRBJ1-4,TRBV7-9,.,CASRAGGDEKLFF,TGTGCCAGCAGAGCAGGGGGCGATGAAAAACTGTTTTTT
.,TRBJ1-4,TRBV7-9,many,CASGRTGWEKLFF,TGTGCCAGCGGACGGACGGGTTGGGAAAAACTGTTTTTT